This T cell receptor beta chain stems from a study of T-cell reconstitution after alpha-beta-depleted transplantation in children. Unique molecular identifiers were used in preparing the TCRbeta library. One entry per CDR3 protein results from TCRdb running MiXCR on the PCR reads. The sample has fewer than 550,000 distinct CDR3 sequences; roughly a tenth are singletons. For this clonotype: The junction departs from the called germline gene at one end, perhaps through a read error.

Germline V gives CDR1 DFQATT, CDR2 SNEGSKA (reference sequence). The CDR3 length is 17 residues. The receptor comes from a child aged 2 to 15 with inherited bone marrow failure, due to receive a stem cell transplant. The sequencing here drew on PBMCs, taken before TCRalphabeta/CD19-depleted stem cell transplant. V is TRBV20-1 and J is TRBJ2-3; D possibly uses TRBD1 or TRBD2 (6 bases each). The CDR3 here is CCARDPVTGGGTDTQYF. Written as DNA, the CDR3 is TGCTGTGCTAGAGATCCCGTGACAGGAGGGGGAACAGATACGCAGTATTTT.